Sequencing of this T cell receptor (beta chain) was carried out in a study of tumour-infiltrating T cells in Burkitt lymphoma. Turning to the study itself: Overall and progression-free survival were predicted by productive clonality.

Data came from immunoSEQ multiplex PCR; TCRdb stores just in-frame clones and leaves some out. The table records 2,500 to 3,500 clones, around three quarters of them present only once. CDR1 is PRHDT and CDR2 is FYEKMQ in the germline V gene (reference sequence). With 4 bases clipped from V and 7 bases from J, the junction kept 7 bases outside the gene matches. The CDR3 totals 14 residues. The J gene is TRBJ1-1, the V gene TRBV13; 9 nucleotides align to TRBD1. The sequence came from a human donor with diffuse large B-cell lymphoma. Sequences were obtained from tumor tissue. In nucleotides, the CDR3 is TGTGCCAGCAGCTGGGGACAGGGTGGTGGTGAAGCTTTCTTT. This sequence encodes CASSWGQGGGEAFF.